This TCR beta chain stems from a study of T cell responses to AZD1222 COVID-19 vaccine. Whole-study findings and limits: Mostly white British, mostly female donors; authors suggested clonal diversity may be underestimated. The study found vaccine-associated CD4 TCRs spanning spike, dominant at 160-218 and 743-854.

A word on this clone: Antigen specificity is unknown.

Germline V gene lookup returns CDR1 ENHRY and CDR2 SYGVKD. This CDR3 region has 18 residues. V shed 3 bases and J 1 base; nucleotides not matched to a gene: 10. Assay used: immunoSEQ multiplex PCR; TCRdb lists only in-frame clones, some missing. The table lists about 160,000 clones, about 92% of them singletons. It was second doses at about 4 or about 12 weeks that were pooled. J is TRBJ1-1 and V is TRBV10-3, with 11 bases lining up with TRBD1. This receptor was identified in an adult who received the AZD1222 COVID-19 vaccine. Specimen: peripheral blood, collected 28 days after the second AZD1222 dose. In DNA form, the CDR3 reads TGTGCCATCAGTGATTGGACAGGGGGCTTTCGTGGGAACACTGAAGCTTTCTTT. The encoded protein is CAISDWTGGFRGNTEAFF.